The 32 T cell receptor beta chains listed next were all sequenced from one sample in a study of blood T cells in healthy people across ages. The authors ran a second PCR of about 6 to 12 cycles using a sample-barcoded 5' primer and a J-beta primer mix. TCRdb reprocessed the 5' RACE reads with MiXCR, giving one entry per CDR3 protein. The sample shows roughly 1.6 million distinct CDR3 sequences, about 35% of them seen only once. What was sequenced was blood. The receptors come from a woman aged 30 to 39 in good health.

In its sample, this clonotype was seen a few times. The rearrangement links TRBV29-1 to TRBJ1-1, with 7 bases fitting TRBD1. Germline trimming cut 2 bases from V and 10 bases from J; bases unmatched to any gene: 4. CDR1 is SQVTM and CDR2 is ANQGSEA in the germline V gene. The CDR3 runs 11 residues. This CDR3 is CSVETGAGAFF. For the CDR3, the DNA is TGCAGCGTTGAAACAGGGGCTGGAGCTTTCTTT. The full variable domain, with the rest looked up from reference TRBV29-1 and TRBJ1-1, is SAVISQKPSRDICQRGTSLTIQCQVDSQVTMMFWYRQQPGQSLTLIATANQGSEATYESGFVIDKFPISRPNLTFSTLTVSNMSPEDSSIYLCSVETGAGAFFGQGTRLTVV.

This clonotype showed up just a few times. The V call is TRBV7-8, the J call TRBJ2-1; 13 bases line up with TRBD2. This CDR3 has 19 amino acids. CDR1 SGHVS and CDR2 FQNEAQ come from the germline V gene. Unmatched junction bases numbered 11, after V lost 1 base and J lost 5 bases. CDR3 in DNA: TGTGCCAGCAGCTTAGTGGTACTAGCGGGAGGGGGCCAAAACAATGAGCAGTTCTTC. Amino acid sequence: CASSLVVLAGGGQNNEQFF.

This clonotype has a handful of counts. The V gene is TRBV7-2, the J gene TRBJ1-6, with TRBD1 identical over 7 bases. Trimming cost V 4 bases and J 9 bases; bases outside gene matches: 6. The CDR3 extends over 14 amino acids. Per the germline V gene, CDR1 is SGHTA and CDR2 is FQGNSA. CDR3 residues: CASSSRTGFSPLHF. DNA of the CDR3: TGTGCCAGCAGCTCCCGGACAGGTTTTTCACCCCTCCACTTT.

This clonotype was counted a single time. The gene calls are TRBV20-1 and TRBJ2-2, with 11 bases identical to TRBD2. Per germline, CDR1 DFQATT and CDR2 SNEGSKA (reference sequence). This CDR3 spans 16 amino acids. The V gene end was trimmed by 0 bases and the J gene end by 7 bases; junction bases not matched to a gene: 7. For the CDR3, the DNA is TGCAGTGCTAGAGATCCTAGCGGGGGGCTTGACGGGGAGCTGTTTTTT. This codes for CSARDPSGGLDGELFF.

This clonotype came up a few times. The rearrangement uses TRBV20-1 and TRBJ2-5, with D perhaps TRBD1 or TRBD2 (6 bases each). Deletions cut 7 bases from V and 11 bases from J, with 23 bases between. Germline-derived CDR1 and CDR2 are DFQATT and SNEGSKA (reference sequence). The CDR3 contains 13 residues. This CDR3 reads CSVSPRGVGEQYF. The CDR3 DNA is TGCAGTGTGTCCCCAAGGGGGGTAGGTGAGCAGTACTTC.

This clonotype was counted only a few times. The V and J genes are TRBV29-1 and TRBJ2-3; TRBD2 matches 8 bases. V shed 3 bases and J 2 bases; nucleotides not matched to a gene: 7. CDR3 size: 15 residues. Germline V gives CDR1 SQVTM, CDR2 ANQGSEA. The CDR3 reads CSVEGSGDNTDTQYF. For the CDR3, the DNA is TGCAGCGTTGAGGGTAGCGGGGACAACACAGATACGCAGTATTTT.

This sequence joins TRBV4-1 and TRBJ2-1, with D possibly matching TRBD1 (5 bases). V shed 0 bases and J shed 5 bases, with 8 bases lying between them. CDR1 and CDR2 from the germline V gene are MGHRA and YSYEKL. This CDR3 has 14 amino acids. CDR3: CASSQETDNNEQFF. The DNA for the CDR3 is TGCGCCAGCAGCCAAGAGACGGACAACAATGAGCAGTTCTTC.

This clonotype showed up just a few times. The chain employs TRBV28 and TRBJ2-4; D is unresolved. Germline CDR1 reads MDHEN; CDR2 reads SYDVKM. The CDR3 runs to 13 residues. V shed 3 bases and J shed 6 bases, with 9 bases lying between them. CDR3 in DNA: TGTGCCAGCAGTTTCCCACCAGGAAACATTCAGTACTTC. This translates into CASSFPPGNIQYF.

There are a few counts of this clonotype. This rearrangement joins TRBV10-3 to TRBJ2-3; 12 bases are a match to TRBD2. Germline CDR1 reads ENHRY; CDR2 reads SYGVKD. The V gene end was trimmed by 3 bases and the J gene end by 8 bases; junction bases not matched to a gene: 3. The CDR3 totals 14 residues. CDR3 nucleotide sequence: TGTGCCATCAGTGACGAGACTAGCGGGAGTACGCAGTATTTT. This sequence encodes CAISDETSGSTQYF.

The sample holds a few counts of this clonotype. This rearrangement joins TRBV7-9 to TRBJ2-7; 8 bases align to TRBD2. From germline, CDR1 is SEHNR and CDR2 FQNEAQ (reference sequence). V shed 5 bases, J shed 7 bases, and the junction held 10 bases outside the gene matches. The CDR3 covers 14 residues. CDR3 sequence reads: CASSRLGREVEQYF. The CDR3 DNA follows: TGTGCCAGCAGCCGCCTCGGGAGGGAGGTTGAGCAGTACTTC.

This clonotype was recorded only once. This chain uses TRBV6-2 or TRBV6-3 with TRBJ1-5; no firm D call. The germline V gene encodes CDR1 MNHEY and CDR2 SVGEGT. The CDR3 totals 14 residues. Deletions cut 2 bases from V and 3 bases from J, with 8 bases between. The DNA of the CDR3 is TGTGCCAGCAGTTACCGGCGGATCAATCAGCCCCAGCATTTT. This encodes CASSYRRINQPQHF.

The genes are TRBV5-1 and TRBJ2-5; perhaps TRBD2 as D (6 bases). This CDR3 has 12 residues. The ends were cut back, 4 bases at V and 5 bases at J, with 9 bases in the middle. Germline loops: CDR1 SGHRS, CDR2 YFSETQ. CDR3 nucleotides: TGCGCCAGCAGCGGGGGGTTTGAGACCCAGTACTTC. Residues: CASSGGFETQYF. Looking up the rest from reference TRBV5-1 and TRBJ2-5 gives the full variable domain: KAGVTQTPRYLIKTRGQQVTLSCSPISGHRSVSWYQQTPGQGLQFLFEYFSETQRNKGNFPGRFSGRQFSNSRSEMNVSTLELGDSALYLCASSGGFETQYFGPGTRLLVL.

This clonotype has just a few counts. The chain joins TRBV2 to TRBJ1-1; D unresolved. Trimming left V 4 bases short and J 2 bases short, with 11 bases between. Germline CDR1 SNHLY, CDR2 FYNNEI. There are 14 residues in the CDR3. CDR3 sequence: CASSGAGGNTEAFF. CDR3 in DNA: TGTGCCAGCAGTGGGGCAGGCGGCAACACTGAAGCTTTCTTT.

The V call is TRBV29-1, the J call TRBJ2-7, with TRBD2 as a possible D gene (7 bases). Trimming took 1 base from V and 4 from J, leaving 20 bases between them. This CDR3 comprises 16 residues. The germline CDR1 and CDR2 sequences are SQVTM and ANQGSEA. The CDR3, as DNA: TGCAGCGTTGAAGCCCTTCCCGGGGGGCAAAGATACGAGCAGTACTTC. Translating it yields CSVEALPGGQRYEQYF.

The rearrangement uses TRBV20-1 and TRBJ2-7, with D perhaps given as TRBD1 or TRBD2 (5 bases each). The germline CDR1 and CDR2 sequences are DFQATT and SNEGSKA (reference sequence). The V end lost 6 bases, the J end lost 4 bases, and 16 bases lay between the germline ends. The CDR3 is 13 amino acids. The CDR3 DNA reads TGCAGTGCCACATGGGGACCCACTTACGAGCAGTACTTC. This gives the protein CSATWGPTYEQYF.

The chain carries TRBV19 and TRBJ2-1; 7 nucleotides align to TRBD2. The ends lost 7 bases at V and 8 bases at J; junction bases unmatched: 11. This CDR3 has 14 residues. The germline V gene has CDR1 LNHDA and CDR2 SQIVND (reference sequence). The CDR3 reads CASNHAGVTHEQFF. In nucleotides, the CDR3 is TGTGCCAGTAATCACGCGGGAGTAACCCATGAGCAGTTCTTC.

This clonotype has a handful of counts. V gene TRBV4-1 combines with J gene TRBJ2-1; D may be TRBD2 (5 bases). V dropped 0 bases and J dropped 0 bases, with 12 bases sitting between them. CDR3 length: 17 amino acids. Germline V gene lookup returns CDR1 MGHRA and CDR2 YSYEKL. The DNA for the CDR3 is TGCGCCAGCAGCCAAGATCCCGGCGGAGGCTCCTACAATGAGCAGTTCTTC. It encodes CASSQDPGGGSYNEQFF.

The chain links TRBV28 to TRBJ2-7; D is ambiguous. The germline gives CDR1 MDHEN, CDR2 SYDVKM. The CDR3 has 11 amino acids. Deletions cut 2 bases from V and 7 bases from J, with 6 bases between. CDR3 amino acids: CASSLKGEQYF. The DNA of the CDR3 is TGTGCCAGCAGTTTAAAAGGGGAGCAGTACTTC.

This clonotype has just a few counts. The chain combines TRBV9 with TRBJ2-1; 9 nucleotides line up with TRBD2. With V trimmed by 3 bases and J by 6 bases, 7 bases remained unmatched. CDR3 size: 15 residues. Germline CDR1 SGDLS, CDR2 YYNGEE. The CDR3 coding sequence is TGTGCCAGCAGCGCAGAGGGACTAGCAAGCAATGAGCAGTTCTTC. Translated: CASSAEGLASNEQFF.

J is TRBJ2-1 and V is TRBV6-4; 9 bases are shared with TRBD2. Per germline, CDR1 MRHNA and CDR2 SNTAGT. The CDR3 loop spans 17 amino acids. The junction had 9 bases not matched to a gene; V was cut back by 2 bases and J by 4 bases. The CDR3 sequence is CASSDGTTSGYYNEQFF. Here the CDR3 DNA reads TGTGCCAGCAGTGACGGGACGACTAGCGGTTATTACAATGAGCAGTTCTTC.

J is TRBJ2-3 and V is TRBV6-1; a possible D gene is TRBD2 (5 bases). Germline V lookup: CDR1 MNHNS, CDR2 SASEGT. V gave up 8 bases and J gave up 4 bases, with 19 bases separating them. The CDR3 has 15 amino acids. CDR3 protein: CASRRTRGGADTQYF. As DNA, the CDR3 is TGTGCCAGCCGCCGAACTCGGGGTGGAGCAGATACGCAGTATTTT.

In this sample, this clonotype turned up a few times. The chain couples TRBV7-2 to TRBJ1-1; 7 bases are a match to TRBD1. Germline V gene data show CDR1 as SGHTA and CDR2 as FQGNSA. This CDR3 has 13 residues. V shed 2 bases, J shed 4 bases, and the junction held 1 base outside the gene matches. The DNA for the CDR3 is TGTGCCAGCAGCTTACGACAGGGCACTGAAGCTTTCTTT. Translated, it gives CASSLRQGTEAFF.

The chain uses TRBV20-1 and TRBJ2-3, with D possibly matching TRBD2 (6 bases). CDR1 and CDR2 from the germline V gene are DFQATT and SNEGSKA (reference sequence). CDR3 size: 14 residues. Trimming left V 6 bases short and J 0 bases short, with 13 bases between. CDR3 sequence (DNA): TGCAGTGCCCGAGAGGGAGGTAGCACAGATACGCAGTATTTT. Its translation: CSAREGGSTDTQYF.

This clonotype was picked up a small number of times. Here the CDR3 DNA reads TGTGCCAGCAGCCCCGCCTTGGGGCGGGCAAGCTCCTACAATGAGCAGTTCTTC. This encodes CASSPALGRASSYNEQFF. The rearrangement joins TRBV3-1 to TRBJ2-1, with D possibly called TRBD1 or TRBD2 (5 bases each). Germline V lookup: CDR1 LGHDT, CDR2 YNNKEL (reference sequence). The CDR3 has 18 amino acids. V was shortened by 4 bases and J by 0 bases, with 19 bases between the two germline ends.

Comments on this clonotype: An end of the junction does not agree with germline; a read error may underlie this. The chain carries TRBV24-1 and TRBJ2-5; 11 positions match TRBD2. The CDR3 is 16 residues long. Per the germline V gene, CDR1 is KGHDR and CDR2 is SFDVKD. CDR3 protein: CVTSDTTSGSYETQYF. In DNA form, the CDR3 reads TGTGTCACCAGTGATACAACTAGCGGGAGTTATGAGACCCAGTACTTC.

This rearrangement joins TRBV13 to TRBJ2-7; a possible D gene is TRBD1 (6 bases). V was pared by 5 bases and J by 4 bases, with 21 bases between. The CDR3 is 16 residues long. Germline CDR1 and CDR2: PRHDT and FYEKMQ (reference sequence). The CDR3 DNA follows: TGTGCCAGCAGCCCCAGCAAGCACGTAGGGGGATACGAGCAGTACTTC. This gives the protein CASSPSKHVGGYEQYF.

This chain joins TRBV20-1 and TRBJ2-7; a possible D gene is TRBD2 (7 bases). CDR1 is DFQATT and CDR2 is SNEGSKA in the germline V gene (reference sequence). The length of the CDR3 is 13 residues. Trimming stripped 4 bases from V and 5 bases from J, with 15 bases between. The CDR3 here is CSANRGALDEQYF. The CDR3 coding sequence is TGCAGTGCTAACCGGGGGGCTCTCGACGAGCAGTACTTC.

The chain links TRBV28 to TRBJ2-1; D may be TRBD1 (6 bases). This CDR3 has 12 amino acids. The V end was cut by 5 bases, the J end by 8 bases, with 10 bases between. From germline, CDR1 is MDHEN and CDR2 SYDVKM. The CDR3 here is CASSHRVDEQFF. In nucleotides, the CDR3 is TGTGCCAGCAGTCACAGGGTCGATGAGCAGTTCTTC.

The chain joins TRBV20-1 to TRBJ1-6; unclear D gene. CDR3 size: 16 residues. Trimming took 2 bases from V and 9 from J, leaving 20 bases between them. Looked up from germline, CDR1 is DFQATT and CDR2 is SNEGSKA (reference sequence). The CDR3 region has the DNA TGCAGTGCTAGACCGGTCCCCGGGGAATGGAGTTCACCCCTCCACTTT. Its protein is CSARPVPGEWSSPLHF.

V gene TRBV3-1 combines with J gene TRBJ1-4; a possible D gene is TRBD1 (6 bases). This CDR3 has 14 residues. Trimming took off 8 bases at V and 7 bases at J, with 17 bases between the two ends. Germline CDR1 is LGHDT and CDR2 is YNNKEL (reference sequence). The CDR3 nucleotides read TGTGCCAGCTCTCAGAGGGGGTCGGGTGAAAAACTGTTTTTT. The encoded protein is CASSQRGSGEKLFF.

The chain combines TRBV10-3 with TRBJ1-1; D might be TRBD1 (6 bases). CDR1 is ENHRY, CDR2 SYGVKD, per germline. V was cut by 6 bases and J by 10 bases, with 12 bases left in between. The CDR3 has 11 residues. DNA of the CDR3: TGTGCCATCAGCCCAGGGGTTTTAGCTTTCTTT. Protein sequence: CAISPGVLAFF.

The chain employs TRBV5-6 and TRBJ2-1, with TRBD1 matching 10 bases. In germline, CDR1 is SGHDT, CDR2 YYEEEE. The V and J ends lost 4 bases and 4 bases, in that order; junction bases with no gene match: 5. The CDR3 totals 15 residues. This CDR3 reads CASSDGQGVYNEQFF. The CDR3 DNA is TGTGCCAGCAGCGATGGACAGGGGGTTTACAATGAGCAGTTCTTC.